The 30 T cell receptor beta chains below all came from one sample that was sequenced in a study of molecular identifiers for immune sequencing clone quantification. TCRdb independently ran MiXCR on the PCR reads; one entry per CDR3 protein. The repertoire holds approximately 670,000 distinct CDR3 sequences, with 15% to 20% as singletons. Sequenced input: naive CD8+ T cells from blood, with Jurkat cell RNA spiked in. Noted subset: FACS-sorted CD8+CD4-CCR7+CD45RA+ naive T cells. The receptors were gathered from a human donor in good health. Some libraries in this study had Jurkat cell RNA spiked in.

This clonotype has ten or more counts. The V call is TRBV6-1, the J call TRBJ2-7, with D possibly TRBD1 on 6 matching bases. The germline V and J ends were trimmed by 6 bases and 4 bases, with 13 bases remaining between them. The CDR3 length is 13 residues. Germline V gene lookup returns CDR1 MNHNS and CDR2 SASEGT. The CDR3 DNA is TGTGCCAGCAGGCCAGGGGAACGGTACGAGCAGTACTTC. Translation: CASRPGERYEQYF.

This clonotype was counted many times. The gene calls are TRBV4-3 and TRBJ2-2; 8 positions match TRBD2. With 2 bases clipped from V and 4 bases from J, the junction kept 3 bases outside the gene matches. This CDR3 is 15 amino acids long. From germline, CDR1 is LGHNA and CDR2 YSLEER. The CDR3 loop is CASSQIAGSTGELFF. The CDR3 DNA is TGCGCCAGCAGCCAAATAGCGGGAAGCACCGGGGAGCTGTTTTTT.

Regarding this clonotype: Just one base apart from a much larger clone, this may be a read error. The chain recombines TRBV2 with TRBJ1-5; maybe TRBD1 (6 bases). V lost 4 bases to trimming and J lost 6 bases, with 10 bases between them. This CDR3 is built from 13 residues. Germline CDR1 and CDR2: SNHLY and FYNNEI. The CDR3 spells CASSAGVAQPQHF. Here the CDR3 DNA reads TGTGCCAGCAGTGCAGGGGTGGCTCAGCCCCAGCATTTT. The full variable domain, completed using reference TRBV2 and TRBJ1-5, is EPEVTQTPSHQVTQMGQEVILRCVPISNHLYFYWYRQILGQKVEFLVSFYNNEISEKSEIFDDQFSVERPDGSNFTLKIRSTKLEDSAMYFCASSAGVAQPQHFGDGTRLSIL.

This clonotype was observed a few times. The gene calls are TRBV4-3 and TRBJ2-1, with D uncertain. Trimming took 0 bases from V and 6 from J, leaving 6 bases between them. The CDR3 contains 13 residues. CDR1 and CDR2 from the germline V gene are LGHNA and YSLEER. The chain's CDR3 is CASSQDARNEQFF. The CDR3 bases are TGCGCCAGCAGCCAAGATGCCCGCAATGAGCAGTTCTTC.

As to this clonotype: An end of the junction does not agree with germline; a read error may underlie this. This chain uses TRBV7-6 with TRBJ1-1, with unresolved D. The CDR3 consists of 18 residues. Looked up from germline, CDR1 is SGHVS and CDR2 is FNYEAQ. The CDR3 bases are TGTGCCGGCAGCTTAGTGGGGTTAGGGCGCGAGACGGGTACTGAAGCTTTCTTT. Translated, it gives CAGSLVGLGRETGTEAFF.

The chain joins TRBV4-3 to TRBJ2-2, with a weak D call TRBD2 (7 bases). The CDR3 loop spans 14 amino acids. Trimming removed 2 bases from V and 9 bases from J, with 13 bases in between. The germline gives CDR1 LGHNA, CDR2 YSLEER. The CDR3 DNA follows: TGCGCCAGCAGCCAAACAAGGGGGGGCTGGGAGCTGTTTTTT. This translates into CASSQTRGGWELFF.

In its sample, this clonotype was seen many times. The chain links TRBV24-1 to TRBJ2-2; tentatively, D is TRBD1 (5 bases). Germline CDR1 is KGHDR and CDR2 is SFDVKD. V lost 3 bases to trimming and J lost 3 bases, with 10 bases between them. The CDR3 extends over 15 amino acids. The CDR3 bases are TGTGCCACCAGTGATAGGGAACAGGACACCGGGGAGCTGTTTTTT. Translated, it gives CATSDREQDTGELFF.

This clonotype was seen repeatedly, ten times or more. The chain links TRBV12-3 or TRBV12-4 to TRBJ2-5; 8 bases fit TRBD2. This CDR3 has 16 residues. With V trimmed by 2 bases and J by 0 bases, 5 bases remained unmatched. The CDR3 DNA follows: TGTGCCAGCAGTTTAACGGCTAGCGGGTACCAAGAGACCCAGTACTTC. It encodes CASSLTASGYQETQYF.

In this sample, this clonotype turned up many times. The rearrangement joins TRBV5-4 to TRBJ2-5; D possibly uses TRBD1 or TRBD2 (5 bases each). With 0 bases removed from V and 5 bases from J, the gap between germline ends came to 17 bases. The CDR3 length is 16 residues. Germline values: CDR1 SGHNT, CDR2 YYREEE (reference sequence). CDR3 DNA: TGTGCCAGCAGCTTGGATGGTGTGGGGGTAAGCGAGACCCAGTACTTC. Translation gives CASSLDGVGVSETQYF.

This clonotype came up many times. The genes are TRBV5-4 and TRBJ2-4; D gene ambiguous. Deletions cut 1 base from V and 0 bases from J, with 17 bases between. Germline-derived CDR1 and CDR2 are SGHNT and YYREEE (reference sequence). This CDR3 contains 18 residues. CDR3 residues: CASSLSDPGVLAKNIQYF. The CDR3 DNA reads TGTGCCAGCAGCTTGTCGGACCCCGGAGTCCTAGCCAAAAACATTCAGTACTTC. The full variable domain, with the rest looked up from reference TRBV5-4 and TRBJ2-4, is ETGVTQSPTHLIKTRGQQVTLRCSSQSGHNTVSWYQQALGQGPQFIFQYYREEENGRGNFPPRFSGLQFPNYSSELNVNALELDDSALYLCASSLSDPGVLAKNIQYFGAGTRLSVL.

This clonotype was detected only a few times. The chain has TRBV4-3 and TRBJ2-1; D is unresolved. The CDR3 is 17 residues long. Germline CDR1 LGHNA, CDR2 YSLEER. V gave up 0 bases and J gave up 1 base, with 13 bases separating them. The CDR3 here is CASSQDFSSGSYNEQFF. The CDR3 bases are TGCGCCAGCAGCCAAGATTTTAGTTCTGGTTCCTACAATGAGCAGTTCTTC.

This clonotype has more than one count but fewer than ten. The genes are TRBV28 and TRBJ2-2; TRBD2 agrees at 14 bases. The CDR3 sequence is 18 residues long. V lost 2 bases, J lost 6 bases, and 8 bases stayed unmatched. Germline lookup yields CDR1 MDHEN and CDR2 SYDVKM. CDR3 nucleotide sequence: TGTGCCAGCAGTTTAATGGGACTAGCGGGAGACGGGTCCGGGGAGCTGTTTTTT. Protein: CASSLMGLAGDGSGELFF. Together with reference TRBV28 and TRBJ2-2, the CDR3 gives the full variable domain: DVKVTQSSRYLVKRTGEKVFLECVQDMDHENMFWYRQDPGLGLRLIYFSYDVKMKEKGDIPEGYSVSREKKERFSLILESASTNQTSMYLCASSLMGLAGDGSGELFFGEGSRLTVL.

This clonotype was counted ten times or more. The rearrangement uses TRBV27 and TRBJ2-7; no definite D call. In germline, CDR1 is MNHEY, CDR2 SMNVEV (reference sequence). The V end was cut by 0 bases, the J end by 0 bases, with 9 bases between. This CDR3 has 15 amino acids. In DNA, the CDR3 is TGTGCCAGCAGTTTATCCGCCCAAAGCTCCTACGAGCAGTACTTC. Translation gives CASSLSAQSSYEQYF.

With regard to this clonotype: Possible read error: a much larger clone is one base away. V is TRBV29-1 and J is TRBJ2-1; possible D gene TRBD2, 7 bases. Germline V lookup: CDR1 SQVTM, CDR2 ANQGSEA. V lost 4 bases and J lost 6, with 22 bases in between. The CDR3 loop spans 16 amino acids. The CDR3 DNA reads as TGCAGCGTTGCCGGGAAGGAGGGGGGGTTTGTCAATGAGCAGTTCTTC. Its protein is CSVAGKEGGFVNEQFF.

The chain couples TRBV6-2 or TRBV6-3 to TRBJ2-7; D call uncertain. The V and J ends lost 5 bases and 4 bases respectively, with 15 bases between them. Germline V gives CDR1 MNHEY, CDR2 SVGEGT. The CDR3 is made up of 14 amino acids. The CDR3 region is CASSTRLIGYEQYF. The DNA for the CDR3 is TGTGCCAGCAGTACCCGGTTGATAGGTTACGAGCAGTACTTC.

Of note for this clonotype: A much larger clone lies a single base off, so this may be a read error. This sequence joins TRBV7-8 and TRBJ2-6, with D possibly being TRBD2 (6 bases). The length of the CDR3 is 16 residues. Germline V CDR1 and CDR2: SGHVS, FQNEAQ. The CDR3 region has the DNA TGTGCCAGCAACTTAGCGGTCAGCTCTGGGGCCAACGTCCTGACTTTC. The encoded protein is CASNLAVSSGANVLTF.

Note on this clonotype: A much larger clone sits a single nucleotide away, making a read error possible. This chain uses TRBV12-3 or TRBV12-4 with TRBJ2-7; weak D call: TRBD2 (6 bases). The CDR3 has 12 residues. Trimming removed 9 bases at V and 8 bases at J, with 17 bases between. The CDR3 loop is CASRGLATKQYF. In DNA form, the CDR3 reads TGTGCCAGTCGGGGACTCGCCACCAAGCAGTACTTC.

Points on this clonotype: This may arise from a read error, as a much more abundant clone is one base away. The V and J genes are TRBV9 and TRBJ2-7, with TRBD2 matching over 7 bases. V lost 3 bases to trimming and J lost 6 bases; unmatched junction nucleotides: 12. This CDR3 has 15 residues. Germline CDR1 and CDR2: SGDLS and YYNGEE. In nucleotides, the CDR3 is TGTGCCAGCAGCGGAACCGGGACTATTTTCCGCGAGCAGTACTTC. Protein product: CASSGTGTIFREQYF.

This clonotype was counted a single time. A read error may explain this, as a much larger clone is one base away. The V call is TRBV7-9, the J call TRBJ1-4; D perhaps matches TRBD1 (6 bases). This CDR3 comprises 18 residues. Germline V lookup: CDR1 SEHNR, CDR2 FQNEAQ (reference sequence). V was clipped by 3 bases and J by 0 bases, with 17 bases between them. CDR3 protein: CASSFPHDRSATNEKLFF. CDR3 DNA sequence: TGTGCCAGCAGCTTTCCCCATGACAGGAGTGCAACTAATGAAAAACTGTTTTTT.

This clonotype was detected ten times or more. This sequence joins TRBV7-9 and TRBJ2-7; D is unresolved. The CDR3 contains 16 residues. Germline CDR1 reads SEHNR; CDR2 reads FQNEAQ (reference sequence). V was shortened by 1 base and J by 0 bases, with 13 bases between the two germline ends. CDR3 protein: CASSLVYRKSSYEQYF. In nucleotides, the CDR3 is TGTGCCAGCAGCTTAGTCTATCGGAAGAGCTCCTACGAGCAGTACTTC.

This clonotype was picked up many times. The chain recombines TRBV7-6 with TRBJ2-7; 12 bases match TRBD2. This CDR3 has 15 amino acids. J was trimmed by 1 base and V by 7 bases; bases with no gene match: 5. The V gene's germline CDR1 is SGHVS and CDR2 FNYEAQ. The CDR3 is CASTPLAGGSYEQYF. In DNA form, the CDR3 reads TGTGCCAGCACCCCTCTAGCGGGGGGGTCCTACGAGCAGTACTTC.

This clonotype was observed a handful of times. The V and J genes are TRBV4-3 and TRBJ2-1, with 10 bases that match TRBD2. The trim removed 2 bases at V and 6 bases at J, leaving 4 bases unmatched. The germline CDR1 and CDR2 sequences are LGHNA and YSLEER. The CDR3 has 15 amino acids. CDR3 sequence: CASSQLAGGLNEQFF. In DNA, the CDR3 is TGCGCCAGCAGCCAATTAGCGGGAGGCCTCAATGAGCAGTTCTTC.

This clonotype was counted a few times. The chain joins TRBV11-2 to TRBJ2-1; D may be TRBD1 (6 bases). V gave up 5 bases and J gave up 9 bases, with 14 bases separating them. Germline-derived CDR1 and CDR2 are SGHAT and FQNNGV. The CDR3 consists of 13 residues. Here the CDR3 DNA reads TGTGCCAGCAGCCTGACAGGAATGGCTGAGCAGTTCTTC. Translation gives CASSLTGMAEQFF.

In regard to this clonotype: A much larger clone lies one base from this, so it may be a read error. The V call is TRBV27, the J call TRBJ1-1; TRBD1 is a possible D gene (5 bases). Deletions cut 2 bases from V and 6 bases from J, with 10 bases between. This CDR3 spans 13 amino acids. Germline values: CDR1 MNHEY, CDR2 SMNVEV (reference sequence). The CDR3 is CASSLRQYSEAFF. In DNA, the CDR3 is TGTGCCAGCAGTTTAAGACAGTACTCTGAAGCTTTCTTT.

In its sample, this clonotype was seen many times. CDR3 nucleotides: TGTGCCAGCAGCCGGGACAGTTCTGAAGCTTTCTTT. This gives the protein CASSRDSSEAFF. The rearrangement links TRBV14 to TRBJ1-1; the match to TRBD1 covers 7 bases. Germline V gene data show CDR1 as SGHDN and CDR2 as FVKESK. V was clipped by 4 bases and J by 6 bases; unmatched bases: 2. This CDR3 contains 12 residues.

The chain uses TRBV7-9 and TRBJ2-7; D not certain. The DNA matches TRBJ2-1 better at its end, which makes the J call doubtful. This CDR3 is 13 amino acids long. Germline CDR1 reads SEHNR; CDR2 reads FQNEAQ (reference sequence). The CDR3 protein is CASSSPTLSEQFF. Written as DNA, the CDR3 is TGTGCCAGCAGCTCACCCACGTTGAGCGAGCAGTTCTTC.

This clonotype was detected ten times or more. The genes are TRBV30 and TRBJ2-7, with D perhaps given as TRBD1 or TRBD2 (5 bases each). This CDR3 has 13 residues. Germline-derived CDR1 and CDR2 are GTSNPN and SVGIG (reference sequence). V was pared by 2 bases and J by 1 base, with 9 bases between. This CDR3 reads CAWSRDVSYEQYF. CDR3 sequence (DNA): TGTGCCTGGAGTCGGGACGTTTCCTACGAGCAGTACTTC.

This clonotype was counted at least ten times. This chain uses TRBV7-9 with TRBJ2-7, with unresolved D. Germline lookup yields CDR1 SEHNR and CDR2 FQNEAQ (reference sequence). The CDR3 extends over 14 amino acids. The V end was cut by 5 bases, the J end by 0 bases, with 11 bases between. The CDR3 DNA sequence: TGTGCCAGCAGCCCCACAAGTAGCTCCTACGAGCAGTACTTC. It encodes CASSPTSSSYEQYF.

This clonotype was seen at least ten times. The chain carries TRBV4-1 and TRBJ1-5; D uncertain. The CDR3 extends over 15 amino acids. CDR1 and CDR2 from the germline V gene are MGHRA and YSYEKL. Trimming shortened V by 0 bases and J by 5 bases, and 11 bases separated the two germline ends. This chain's CDR3 is CASSQDEGSYQPQHF. For the CDR3, the DNA is TGCGCCAGCAGCCAAGATGAAGGGTCCTATCAGCCCCAGCATTTT.

There are many counts of this clonotype. This rearrangement joins TRBV12-3 or TRBV12-4 to TRBJ1-2; possible D gene TRBD1, 6 bases. Between the trimmed V and J ends, which lost 3 bases and 3 bases, there was a span of 11 bases. This CDR3 has 14 residues. CDR3 nucleotide sequence: TGTGCCAGCAGTTTGGAGACAGGCTACTATGGCTACACCTTC. Its translation: CASSLETGYYGYTF.